These 6 T cell receptor beta chains were all obtained from the same sample, sequenced in a study of cytomegalovirus exposure and HLA in healthy donors. Method: immunoSEQ multiplex PCR; TCRdb's copy keeps in-frame clones and lacks some. The sample has about 73,000 clones, 70% to 90% seen once. The source material was PBMCs. These receptors originate from a woman aged 18-29 years in good health and CMV-seropositive.

This sequence joins TRBV9 and TRBJ1-1, with 8 nucleotides matching TRBD1. CDR1 SGDLS and CDR2 YYNGEE come from the germline V gene. This CDR3 contains 14 residues. Trimming removed 3 bases from V and 5 bases from J; junction bases left unmatched: 6. The chain's CDR3 is CASSDLQGGTEAFF. The CDR3 nucleotides are TGTGCCAGCAGCGATCTACAGGGGGGGACTGAAGCTTTCTTT.

V usage is TRBV5-3 and J usage is TRBJ1-1; perhaps TRBD1 as D (5 bases). TRBV5-3 is known as an ORF, though its function is uncertain. The CDR3 extends over 12 amino acids. The V and J ends lost 3 bases and 7 bases respectively, with 10 bases between them. The CDR3 nucleotides read TGTGCCAGAAGCTCGACAGCCTTTGAAGCTTTCTTT. Encoded protein: CARSSTAFEAFF.

CDR3 DNA: TGTGCCAGCAGCATGCAGGGGAGGAACACTGAAGCTTTCTTT. This encodes CASSMQGRNTEAFF. V is TRBV6-6 and J is TRBJ1-1; TRBD1 might be the D (6 bases). Trimming took off 6 bases at V and 1 base at J, with 12 bases between the two ends. Germline loops: CDR1 MNHNY, CDR2 SVGAGI (reference sequence). The CDR3 consists of 14 residues.

The chain joins TRBV9 to TRBJ2-2; 8 bases are shared with TRBD2. With 4 bases clipped from V and 1 base from J, the junction kept 15 bases outside the gene matches. CDR1 is SGDLS, CDR2 YYNGEE, per germline. There are 19 residues in the CDR3. The DNA for the CDR3 is TGTGCCAGCAGCCCACCCACGGGAGGGCCCAACGGGAACACCGGGGAGCTGTTTTTT. It yields the protein CASSPPTGGPNGNTGELFF.

This chain connects TRBV30 to TRBJ2-7; 11 positions agree with TRBD1. The J segment lost 3 bases and the V segment lost 5 bases, leaving 6 bases of the junction unmatched. This CDR3 has 14 amino acids. Germline values: CDR1 GTSNPN, CDR2 SVGIG (reference sequence). The CDR3 nucleotides are TGTGCCTGGGAAACCGGGACAGGGGGCTACGAGCAGTACTTC. It specifies CAWETGTGGYEQYF.

CDR3 coding DNA: TGTGCCAGCAGCTTAGTCAGGGGGGACACCGGGGAGCTGTTTTTT. It codes for CASSLVRGDTGELFF. The chain links TRBV11-2 to TRBJ2-2; the D gene is possibly TRBD1 (7 bases). V gave up 1 base and J gave up 3 bases, with 9 bases separating them. Germline CDR1 and CDR2: SGHAT and FQNNGV. This CDR3 contains 15 residues.